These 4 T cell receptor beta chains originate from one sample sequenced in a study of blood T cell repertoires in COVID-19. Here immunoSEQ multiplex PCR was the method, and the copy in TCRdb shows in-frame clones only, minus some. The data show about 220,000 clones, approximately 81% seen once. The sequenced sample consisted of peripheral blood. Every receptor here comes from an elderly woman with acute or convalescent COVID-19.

The CDR3 DNA sequence: TGTGCCACGGACGGGGGTGGGACTGAAGCTTTCTTT. Protein sequence: CATDGGGTEAFF. V usage is TRBV19 and J usage is TRBJ1-1; D possibly corresponds to TRBD1 (5 bases). The ends were cut back, 10 bases at V and 5 bases at J, with 14 bases in the middle. Germline V gives CDR1 LNHDA, CDR2 SQIVND (reference sequence). The CDR3 spans 12 residues.

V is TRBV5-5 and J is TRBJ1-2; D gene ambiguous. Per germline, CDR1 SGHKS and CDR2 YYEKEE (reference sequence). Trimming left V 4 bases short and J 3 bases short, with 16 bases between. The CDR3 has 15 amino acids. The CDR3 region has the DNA TGTGCCAGCAGCCTGGACCCGACTCCCCACTATGGCTACACCTTC. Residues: CASSLDPTPHYGYTF.

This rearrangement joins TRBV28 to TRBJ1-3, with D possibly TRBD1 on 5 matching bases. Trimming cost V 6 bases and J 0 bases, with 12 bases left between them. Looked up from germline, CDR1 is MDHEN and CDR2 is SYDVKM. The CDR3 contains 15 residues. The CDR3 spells CASRQAGNSGNTIYF. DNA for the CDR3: TGTGCCAGCAGGCAGGCAGGGAACTCTGGAAACACCATATATTTT.

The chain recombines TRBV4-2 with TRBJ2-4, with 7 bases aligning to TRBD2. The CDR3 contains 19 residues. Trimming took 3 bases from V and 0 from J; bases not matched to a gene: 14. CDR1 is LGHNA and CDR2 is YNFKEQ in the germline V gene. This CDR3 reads CASSQATSMPGGAKNIQYF. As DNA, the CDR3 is TGTGCCAGCAGCCAGGCGACATCCATGCCGGGAGGAGCCAAAAACATTCAGTACTTC.